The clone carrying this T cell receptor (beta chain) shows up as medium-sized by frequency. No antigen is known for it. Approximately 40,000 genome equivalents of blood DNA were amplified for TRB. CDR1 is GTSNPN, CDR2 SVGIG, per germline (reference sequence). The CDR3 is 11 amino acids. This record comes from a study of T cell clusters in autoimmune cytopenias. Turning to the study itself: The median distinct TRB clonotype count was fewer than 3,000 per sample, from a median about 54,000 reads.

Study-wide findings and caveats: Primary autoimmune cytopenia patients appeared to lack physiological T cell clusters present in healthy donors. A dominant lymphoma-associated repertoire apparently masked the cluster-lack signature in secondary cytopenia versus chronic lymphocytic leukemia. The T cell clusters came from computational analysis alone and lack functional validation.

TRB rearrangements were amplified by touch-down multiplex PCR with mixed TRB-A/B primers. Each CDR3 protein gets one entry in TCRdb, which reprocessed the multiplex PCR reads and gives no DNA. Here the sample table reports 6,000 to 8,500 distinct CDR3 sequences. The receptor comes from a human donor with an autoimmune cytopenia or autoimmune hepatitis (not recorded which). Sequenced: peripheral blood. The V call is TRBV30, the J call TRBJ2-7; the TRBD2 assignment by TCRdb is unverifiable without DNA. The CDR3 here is CAWSLGGLQYF.